The next 11 T cell receptor beta chains were all read from a single sample in a study of multiple sclerosis patients with progressive multifocal leukoencephalopathy. As to time point: time of PML onset. The data were produced by immunoSEQ multiplex PCR, yet TCRdb's version contains in-frame clones alone and is incomplete. Here the sample spans 25,000 to 35,000 clones, less than 90% being singletons. Sequences were derived from PBMCs, sampled from a patient treated with natalizumab. Source of these receptors: a human donor with progressive multifocal leukoencephalopathy.

The chain links TRBV9 to TRBJ1-1; D ambiguous. The CDR3 consists of 14 residues. The germline gives CDR1 SGDLS, CDR2 YYNGEE. Trimming pared 0 bases from V and 8 bases from J, leaving 14 bases between. CDR3 nucleotide sequence: TGTGCCAGCAGCGTAGGGGTGTCAGTCTCAGAAGCTTTCTTT. Its protein is CASSVGVSVSEAFF.

The chain uses TRBV4-1 and TRBJ1-1; the D gene is possibly TRBD1 (5 bases). CDR3 length: 14 residues. Trimming cost V 2 bases and J 3 bases, with 10 bases left between them. Germline CDR1 MGHRA, CDR2 YSYEKL. The CDR3 sequence: CASSQLGVHTEAFF. The CDR3 nucleotides read TGCGCCAGCAGCCAATTGGGGGTCCACACTGAAGCTTTCTTT.

This sequence joins TRBV11-2 and TRBJ1-4, with 7 bases matching TRBD1. This CDR3 region has 14 residues. The ends lost 3 bases at V and 7 bases at J; junction bases unmatched: 5. The germline V gene has CDR1 SGHAT and CDR2 FQNNGV. CDR3 DNA: TGTGCCAGCAGCTTTGGGGCAGGGGGTGAAAAACTGTTTTTT. Encoded protein: CASSFGAGGEKLFF. Full variable domain (remainder filled in from reference TRBV11-2 and TRBJ1-4): EAGVAQSPRYKIIEKRQSVAFWCNPISGHATLYWYQQILGQGPKLLIQFQNNGVVDDSQLPKDRFSAERLKGVDSTLKIQPAKLEDSAVYLCASSFGAGGEKLFFGSGTQLSVL.

The chain joins TRBV21-1 to TRBJ2-1. TRBV21-1 counts as a pseudogene. The CDR3 totals 13 residues. This chain's CDR3 is CASTPDSYNEQFF. CDR3 coding DNA: TGTGCCAGCACCCCTGACTCCTACAATGAGCAGTTCTTC.

V and J are TRBV6-5 and TRBJ1-4, with D uncertain. The CDR3 loop spans 15 amino acids. V was pared by 5 bases and J by 0 bases, with 10 bases between. Looked up from germline, CDR1 is MNHEY and CDR2 is SVGAGI. The CDR3 coding sequence is TGTGCCAGCAGTCCGGACGGAACAACTAATGAAAAACTGTTTTTT. This codes for CASSPDGTTNEKLFF.

The V call is TRBV19, the J call TRBJ2-2; D possibly uses TRBD1 or TRBD2 (5 bases each). This CDR3 spans 15 amino acids. Deletions cut 7 bases from V and 1 base from J, with 13 bases between. In germline, CDR1 is LNHDA, CDR2 SQIVND (reference sequence). CDR3 loop: CASKLGPGNTGELFF. As DNA, the CDR3 is TGTGCCAGTAAGTTGGGACCCGGGAACACCGGGGAGCTGTTTTTT.

The rearrangement uses TRBV12-5 and TRBJ2-7; tentatively, D is TRBD1 or TRBD2 (5 bases each). Germline CDR1 is LGHNT and CDR2 is FRNRAP. This CDR3 is built from 13 residues. Trimming shortened V by 5 bases and J by 0 bases, and 8 bases separated the two germline ends. CDR3 residues: CASGVGGSYEQYF. The CDR3 DNA reads TGTGCTAGTGGTGTTGGGGGCTCCTACGAGCAGTACTTC.

The chain has TRBV28 and TRBJ2-1, with 7 bases aligning to TRBD2. Germline-derived CDR1 and CDR2 are MDHEN and SYDVKM. CDR3 length equals 15 residues. Losses at the gene ends were 5 bases for V and 4 bases for J; bases not matched to a gene: 8. CDR3 region: CASSTGTIRYNEQFF. The CDR3 bases are TGTGCCAGCAGTACCGGGACTATAAGGTACAATGAGCAGTTCTTC.

The chain combines TRBV19 with TRBJ2-2; D remains unclear. Per the germline V gene, CDR1 is LNHDA and CDR2 is SQIVND (reference sequence). The CDR3 spans 13 residues. V lost 2 bases and J 6 bases, leaving 7 bases between the germline ends. In nucleotides, the CDR3 is TGTGCCAGTAGTATAACCCGCCCCGGGGAGCTGTTTTTT. Protein sequence: CASSITRPGELFF.

V gene TRBV19 combines with J gene TRBJ1-5; D is undetermined. The CDR3 loop spans 16 amino acids. CDR1 and CDR2 (germline): LNHDA, SQIVND (reference sequence). V lost 3 bases to trimming and J lost 2 bases, with 14 bases between them. The CDR3 protein is CASSIPRQSGNQPQHF. The CDR3 DNA follows: TGTGCCAGTAGTATCCCCCGTCAGAGCGGCAATCAGCCCCAGCATTTT.

By share of the sample, this clone is medium-sized. CDR3 residues: CASSPRQGHGNTEAFF. In DNA, the CDR3 is TGTGCCAGCAGCCCACGACAGGGGCACGGGAACACTGAAGCTTTCTTT. V and J are TRBV7-9 and TRBJ1-1; 8 bases match TRBD1. Germline V CDR1 and CDR2: SEHNR, FQNEAQ (reference sequence). There are 16 residues in the CDR3. With 5 bases clipped from V and 1 base from J, the junction kept 9 bases outside the gene matches.